This TCR beta chain came from a study of STAT5B mutations in CD4+ large granular lymphocyte leukemia. A note on this clone: Its antigen remains unknown.

V lost 4 bases to trimming and J lost 12 bases, with 14 bases between them. The CDR3 covers 12 residues. Germline-derived CDR1 and CDR2 are SGHRS and YFSETQ. This was a survey-level run. Clones were sequenced by immunoSEQ multiplex PCR, and TCRdb holds only the in-frame ones, with some missing. The data show just over 40,000 clones, with around 85% seen just once and 0.3% to 0.35% held by the top ten. Study observations and caveats: No patients shared main leukemic clonotypes, though roughly 27% appeared at low frequency elsewhere. Compared with healthy controls (2/35), patient top clones favored TRBV06 (8/27).

The V call is TRBV5-1, the J call TRBJ2-1, with D perhaps TRBD2 (6 bases). The sequenced sample was CD4+ T cells from blood buffy coats. The source is a human donor in good health. The CDR3 DNA sequence: TGCGCCAGCAGCCTTTCCGCCGGGAGGCAGTTCTTC. Its protein product is CASSLSAGRQFF.